These T cell receptor beta chains were read from a single sample in a study of blood T cell repertoires in COVID-19. TCRdb keeps only in-frame clones here, not all; method: immunoSEQ multiplex PCR. The sample carries about 270,000 clones, approximately 90% recorded once. The sequencing sample was made of PBMCs or T cells enriched from blood (not recorded which). The receptors come from a woman aged 18-35 years who had recovered from COVID-19. Each CDR3 is given with its conserved first and last residue. The D gene is left open where the match is weak. The size of a clone is reported for some rows only, either as once, few or many, or as a class for expanded clones.

d_gene	v_gene	abundance	j_gene	CDR3nt	CDR3aa
NA	TRBV6-5	NA	TRBJ1-5	TGTGCCAGCAGAGGGGAGGATAATCAGCCCCAGCATTTT	CASRGEDNQPQHF
TRBD1	TRBV5-8	few	TRBJ2-3	TGTGCCAGCAGCTTGGGGGGACAGGCGACAGATACGCAGTATTTT	CASSLGGQATDTQYF
TRBD1	TRBV30	NA	TRBJ1-1	TGTGCCTGGTGCGGGACAGGGGATGGTACGGTAGCGAACACTGAAGCTTTCTTT	CAWCGTGDGTVANTEAFF
NA	TRBV9	NA	TRBJ1-1	TGTGCCAGCAGCAACACAGGGCTCAACACTGAAGCTTTCTTT	CASSNTGLNTEAFF
NA	TRBV4-1	NA	TRBJ1-6	TGCGCCAGCAGCCACCCCTCGGGGGGGGCCGATTGGGATTCACCCCTCCACTTT	CASSHPSGGADWDSPLHF
TRBD2	TRBV19	NA	TRBJ2-3	TGTGCCAGTAGTGACAGCCACGGGGGGGCGGGTCACACAGATACGCAGTATTTT	CASSDSHGGAGHTDTQYF
NA	TRBV27	NA	TRBJ2-3	TGTGCCAGCAGCCGGGTCAGGGCCTGGGGAGATACGCAGTATTTT	CASSRVRAWGDTQYF
TRBD2	TRBV7-2	NA	TRBJ2-5	TGTGCCAGCAGCACGGGACTAGCGGGAATCCAAGAGACCCAGTACTTC	CASSTGLAGIQETQYF
TRBD1	TRBV6-5	NA	TRBJ1-1	TGTGCCAGCAGACAGGACAGGGAGGGGACTGAAGCTTTCTTT	CASRQDREGTEAFF
NA	TRBV18	NA	TRBJ2-5	TGTGCCAGCTCACCACCCGGGACACTCCAAGAGACCCAGTACTTC	CASSPPGTLQETQYF
TRBD1	TRBV28	NA	TRBJ2-7	TGTGCCAGCAGTGGACAGGTTAGCTCCTACGAGCAGTACTTC	CASSGQVSSYEQYF
NA	TRBV5-1	once	TRBJ2-1	TGCGCCAGCAGCTTGGAGAGGGCCCGGAATGAGCAGTTCTTC	CASSLERARNEQFF
TRBD1	TRBV28	NA	TRBJ1-4	TGTGCCAGCAGTTTAGGCGGGACAGGTAGAAATGAAAAACTGTTTTTT	CASSLGGTGRNEKLFF
NA	TRBV14	NA	TRBJ1-2	TGTGCCAGCAGCCCTAGGCAGAACTTGGCACGCGGCTACACCTTC	CASSPRQNLARGYTF
TRBD1	TRBV7-7	NA	TRBJ2-5	TGTGCTAGCAGCCGGGACAGACTGGAGACCCAGTACTTC	CASSRDRLETQYF
NA	TRBV12-3/TRBV12-4	NA	TRBJ2-7	TGTGCCAGCAGATCCGACAGCTCCTACGAGCAGTACTTC	CASRSDSSYEQYF
NA	TRBV18	NA	TRBJ1-2	TGTGCCAGCTCACCAAATACAGGGATCTATGGCTACACCTTC	CASSPNTGIYGYTF
TRBD1	TRBV10-2	NA	TRBJ2-1	TGCGCCAGCAGTGAGTCGATGCGGGACAGGGATGTGATGGGCCTCTACAATGAGCAGTTCTTC	CASSESMRDRDVMGLYNEQFF
NA	TRBV29-1	NA	TRBJ2-3	TGCAGCGTTGAAGCTGGACAACCAGATACGCAGTATTTT	CSVEAGQPDTQYF
TRBD2	TRBV6-1	once	TRBJ2-1	TGTGCCAGCAGTGAAGCGGCTAGCGGGGGGGTTAGATACAATGAGCAGTTCTTC	CASSEAASGGVRYNEQFF
NA	TRBV2	NA	TRBJ1-5	TGTGCCAGCAGCATAGGGGGAGTGAAGCCCCAGCATTTT	CASSIGGVKPQHF
TRBD1	TRBV18	NA	TRBJ2-2	TGTGCCAGCTCGCCAGGGGGCCTGAACACCGGGGAGCTGTTTTTT	CASSPGGLNTGELFF
NA	TRBV3-1/TRBV3-2	NA	TRBJ1-2	TGTGCCAGCAGCCAAGATCGGGGGGATGGTCGTTTTGGCTACACCTTC	CASSQDRGDGRFGYTF
NA	TRBV5-1	NA	TRBJ1-2	TGCGCCAGCAGCTTGGCTGTAGGGAGGGACTATGGCTACACCTTC	CASSLAVGRDYGYTF
TRBD1	TRBV19	NA	TRBJ1-6	TGTGCCAGTAGTGCCGAGGACAGGGGAAACTCACCCCTCCACTTT	CASSAEDRGNSPLHF
NA	TRBV4-1	NA	TRBJ1-2	TGCGCCAGCAGCCAAGCGGGAGCTTACGGCTATGGCTACACCTTC	CASSQAGAYGYGYTF
TRBD2	TRBV3-1/TRBV3-2	NA	TRBJ2-5	TGTGCCAGCAGCCAAGGGCGGGGAGGGGAGACCCAGTACTTC	CASSQGRGGETQYF